These 19 T cell receptor beta chains came from one sample sequenced in a study of cytotoxic CD8 clonotypes in ibrutinib-treated CLL. The data were produced by immunoSEQ multiplex PCR, yet TCRdb's version contains in-frame clones alone and is incomplete. This table holds approximately 320,000 clones, 67% found once. The source was PBMCs, collected after 36 months of ibrutinib treatment. Receptors were obtained from a human donor with chronic lymphocytic leukemia.

The genes are TRBV5-4 and TRBJ2-7; 7 nucleotides match TRBD1. V trimming: 1 base; J trimming: 3 bases; junction bases outside the gene matches: 4. CDR3 size: 14 residues. CDR1 is SGHNT, CDR2 YYREEE, per germline (reference sequence). The CDR3 sequence: CASSLRGGRYEQYF. CDR3 nucleotides: TGTGCCAGCAGCTTGAGAGGGGGCCGCTACGAGCAGTACTTC.

This clone has a single count. The rearrangement uses TRBV4-1 and TRBJ2-1; 11 bases map to TRBD2. V trimming: 1 base; J trimming: 2 bases; junction bases outside the gene matches: 4. CDR3 length equals 17 residues. Looked up from germline, CDR1 is MGHRA and CDR2 is YSYEKL. CDR3 DNA sequence: TGCGCCAGCAGCCAAGGCCCACTAGCGGGGGCCTACAATGAGCAGTTCTTC. Amino acid sequence: CASSQGPLAGAYNEQFF.

The rearrangement links TRBV29-1 to TRBJ2-7; D is possibly TRBD1 (6 bases). Trimming stripped 2 bases from V and 5 bases from J, with 7 bases between. Germline CDR1 SQVTM, CDR2 ANQGSEA. The CDR3 is 11 amino acids. DNA for the CDR3: TGCAGCGTTGAAAACAGGGACGAGCAGTACTTC. Protein sequence: CSVENRDEQYF.

The V gene is TRBV11-2, the J gene TRBJ2-3; D unresolved. This CDR3 has 13 amino acids. Trimming removed 0 bases from V and 4 bases from J, with 5 bases in between. Germline V gene sequence: CDR1 SGHAT, CDR2 FQNNGV. The CDR3 DNA is TGTGCCAGCAGCTTAGATTTACCAGATACGCAGTATTTT. It encodes CASSLDLPDTQYF.

This clone appeared a few times. The J gene is TRBJ2-7, the V gene TRBV5-1; D uncertain. The CDR3 consists of 11 residues. Trimming cost V 3 bases and J 2 bases, with 3 bases left between them. The germline V gene encodes CDR1 SGHRS and CDR2 YFSETQ. CDR3 region: CASSSAYEQYF. The CDR3 region has the DNA TGCGCCAGCAGCTCGGCCTACGAGCAGTACTTC.

The CDR3 coding sequence is TGTGCCTGGAGTGTACCCGCCTCACTAGCGGGGGGACAGAGAGATCTAGCCAAAAACATTCAGTACTTC. Translating gives CAWSVPASLAGGQRDLAKNIQYF. The rearrangement joins TRBV30 to TRBJ2-4; 12 bases align to TRBD2. Trimming at V came to 0 bases and at J to 0 bases, leaving 21 bases not matched to a gene. CDR1 is GTSNPN and CDR2 is SVGIG in the germline V gene (reference sequence). The CDR3 is 23 residues long.

V and J are TRBV15 and TRBJ2-2; D gene ambiguous. Deletions cut 3 bases from V and 5 bases from J, with 16 bases between. The germline gives CDR1 LNHNV, CDR2 YYDKDF (reference sequence). CDR3 size: 16 residues. The CDR3 is CATSSQRPGRTGELFF. For the CDR3, the DNA is TGTGCCACCAGCAGCCAGCGCCCTGGGCGGACCGGGGAGCTGTTTTTT.

The V and J genes are TRBV20-1 and TRBJ2-3; D is possibly TRBD1 or TRBD2 (5 bases each). Trimming took 4 bases from V and 6 from J, leaving 8 bases between them. This CDR3 is 11 amino acids long. Germline values: CDR1 DFQATT, CDR2 SNEGSKA (reference sequence). The CDR3 DNA is TGCAGTGCTACGAGGGGTGATACGCAGTATTTT. It encodes CSATRGDTQYF.

This clone was counted only a few times. The chain is built from TRBV10-1 and TRBJ1-1; D may be TRBD1 (5 bases). V was cut by 0 bases and J by 13 bases, with 12 bases left in between. Germline CDR1 is WNHNN and CDR2 is SYGVQD (reference sequence). The CDR3 totals 12 residues. For the CDR3, the DNA is TGCGCCAGCAGTGAGTCGAAGGACAAGATTTTCTTT. Encoded protein: CASSESKDKIFF.

This sequence joins TRBV6-6 and TRBJ1-1; no clear D gene. Germline lookup yields CDR1 MNHNY and CDR2 SVGAGI (reference sequence). Deletions cut 8 bases from V and 11 bases from J, with 18 bases between. The CDR3 consists of 12 residues. DNA of the CDR3: TGTGCCAGCGCGTACCAATATGATGTGGCTTTCTTT. It codes for CASAYQYDVAFF.

The chain combines TRBV20-1 with TRBJ1-2; D ambiguous. CDR1 and CDR2 (germline): DFQATT, SNEGSKA (reference sequence). This CDR3 is 11 amino acids long. V was pared by 3 bases and J by 6 bases, with 8 bases between. This CDR3 is CSARLLDGYTF. CDR3 in DNA: TGCAGTGCTAGGCTCTTGGATGGCTACACCTTC.

The J gene is TRBJ2-3, the V gene TRBV11-2; no clear D. Germline-derived CDR1 and CDR2 are SGHAT and FQNNGV. The CDR3 has 15 amino acids. The V gene lost 1 base and the J gene lost 2 bases, with 10 bases spanning the gap. The CDR3 sequence: CASSLGVRPTDTQYF. DNA for the CDR3: TGTGCCAGCAGCTTAGGAGTCAGACCCACAGATACGCAGTATTTT.

J is TRBJ2-7 and V is TRBV7-8, with D perhaps TRBD1 (6 bases). Germline V gives CDR1 SGHVS, CDR2 FQNEAQ. The V and J ends lost 5 bases and 0 bases respectively, with 14 bases between them. CDR3 size: 15 residues. The CDR3: CASSHRALFSYEQYF. In nucleotides, the CDR3 is TGTGCCAGCAGCCACAGGGCCCTATTCTCCTACGAGCAGTACTTC.

The V gene is TRBV4-1, the J gene TRBJ2-7; D is possibly TRBD1 (6 bases). The CDR3 spans 13 residues. Germline V gene data show CDR1 as MGHRA and CDR2 as YSYEKL. The V end lost 5 bases, the J end lost 1 base, and 9 bases lay between the germline ends. For the CDR3, the DNA is TGCGCCAGCAGCTTCGGACAGTCCTACGAGCAGTACTTC. It encodes CASSFGQSYEQYF.

The V call is TRBV9, the J call TRBJ2-3, with D perhaps TRBD1 or TRBD2 (6 bases each). This CDR3 region has 13 residues. Trimming pared 5 bases from V and 14 bases from J, leaving 21 bases between. Per the germline V gene, CDR1 is SGDLS and CDR2 is YYNGEE. CDR3 sequence: CASSVDGGRVLYF. The DNA of the CDR3 is TGTGCCAGCAGTGTGGACGGGGGCCGCGTCCTGTATTTT.

This clone was seen only a few times. The chain links TRBV15 to TRBJ1-1; D is uncertain. V was pared by 5 bases and J by 4 bases, with 14 bases between. This CDR3 is built from 14 residues. CDR1 and CDR2 (germline): LNHNV, YYDKDF (reference sequence). The CDR3 sequence is CATSSRRRPTEAFF. The CDR3 DNA follows: TGTGCCACCAGCTCGCGTAGGAGACCCACTGAAGCTTTCTTT.

J is TRBJ2-5 and V is TRBV5-1; D is ambiguous. Germline V gene data show CDR1 as SGHRS and CDR2 as YFSETQ. V was trimmed by 2 bases and J by 6 bases, leaving 17 bases between them. The length of the CDR3 is 15 residues. The CDR3 DNA reads TGCGCCAGCAGCTTCTACTTTGGTCATGTGAAGACCCAGTACTTC. Its translation is CASSFYFGHVKTQYF.

The V and J genes are TRBV5-5 and TRBJ1-1, with 7 bases that match TRBD1. The germline gives CDR1 SGHKS, CDR2 YYEKEE (reference sequence). The CDR3 covers 14 residues. Trimming took 7 bases from V and 5 from J; bases not matched to a gene: 11. The CDR3 is CASLDYRGRTEAFF. The DNA for the CDR3 is TGTGCCAGCTTGGATTACAGGGGAAGGACTGAAGCTTTCTTT.

V and J are TRBV4-1 and TRBJ2-5, with a tentative D call TRBD1 (5 bases). Germline V lookup: CDR1 MGHRA, CDR2 YSYEKL. The length of the CDR3 is 14 residues. V was clipped by 2 bases and J by 2 bases, with 9 bases between them. Here the CDR3 reads CASSQNQGQETQYF. The CDR3 DNA sequence: TGCGCCAGCAGCCAAAATCAGGGACAAGAGACCCAGTACTTC.